Given below is one TCR beta chain in context. This sample is drawn from a study of identical twins. TCRdb processed the 5' RACE reads anew with MiXCR; each CDR3 protein has one entry. Of about 240,000 distinct CDR3 sequences listed, roughly 13% are singletons. V shed 2 bases and J 8 bases; nucleotides not matched to a gene: 6. The germline V gene encodes CDR1 KGHSH and CDR2 LQKENI. This CDR3 has 14 amino acids. This sample also appeared in a second study, on yellow fever vaccine responses in identical twins. That source adds: As reported, the vaccine T cell response of twins seemed partly convergent and partly personalized.

The chain employs TRBV18 and TRBJ2-3; 8 nucleotides align to TRBD1. Source material: memory (CD45RO+) T cells sorted from blood. This sequence originates from a woman under 30 in good health. Here the CDR3 reads CASSPSGTGSTQYF. The CDR3 DNA is TGTGCCAGCTCACCATCTGGGACAGGTAGTACGCAGTATTTT. Full variable domain (rest looked up from reference TRBV18 and TRBJ2-3): NAGVMQNPRHLVRRRGQEARLRCSPMKGHSHVYWYRQLPEEGLKFMVYLQKENIIDESGMPKERFSAEFPKEGPSILRIQQVVRGDSAAYFCASSPSGTGSTQYFGPGTRLTVL.